This entry lists 31 T cell receptor beta chains sequenced from one sample in a study of T cell responses to AZD1222 COVID-19 vaccine. Produced via immunoSEQ multiplex PCR; TCRdb's table is partial and in-frame only. Among fewer than 35,000 clones, more than 85% were seen once, and the ten largest hold 45%. This specimen was peripheral blood, taken on day 0 of AZD1222 vaccination. Source of these receptors: an adult in good health.

The chain couples TRBV5-5 to TRBJ1-2, with D maybe TRBD1 (5 bases). Germline V gene sequence: CDR1 SGHKS, CDR2 YYEKEE (reference sequence). V lost 0 bases, J lost 13 bases, and 19 bases lay in between. This CDR3 has 14 amino acids. The DNA for the CDR3 is TGTGCCAGCAGCTTGGCCGCTCGGGACGGATTCTCCACCTTC. This translates into CASSLAARDGFSTF.

This chain connects TRBV6-2 or TRBV6-3 to TRBJ2-3, with 12 bases fitting TRBD2. Germline V gene sequence: CDR1 MNHEY, CDR2 SVGEGT. Trimming removed 4 bases from V and 5 bases from J; junction bases left unmatched: 19. CDR3 length equals 20 residues. CDR3 protein: CASSFFPGTSGPRSQDTQYF. The CDR3 nucleotides are TGTGCCAGCAGTTTTTTTCCCGGGACTAGCGGGCCCCGGAGCCAAGATACGCAGTATTTT.

The chain joins TRBV5-8 to TRBJ2-1; 9 nucleotides line up with TRBD2. Germline lookup yields CDR1 SGHTS and CDR2 YDEGEE. V was pared by 2 bases and J by 2 bases, with 2 bases of the junction left unmatched. This CDR3 has 15 residues. The DNA for the CDR3 is TGTGCCAGCAGCTTTAGCGGGAGCCCCTACAATGAGCAGTTCTTC. Encoded protein: CASSFSGSPYNEQFF.

The chain joins TRBV18 to TRBJ1-1, with D uncertain. This CDR3 is built from 12 residues. The V end lost 4 bases, the J end lost 10 bases, and 13 bases lay between the germline ends. Germline loops: CDR1 KGHSH, CDR2 LQKENI. CDR3: CASSLNTAGAFF. CDR3 coding DNA: TGTGCCAGCTCACTAAATACAGCGGGAGCTTTCTTT.

The chain joins TRBV10-3 to TRBJ2-1; 7 nucleotides agree with TRBD1. CDR3 length equals 14 residues. Germline assignment: CDR1 ENHRY and CDR2 SYGVKD. Germline trimming cut 10 bases from V and 4 bases from J; bases unmatched to any gene: 10. The CDR3 DNA reads as TGTGCCACCGAGGACAGGCTAAATTACAATGAGCAGTTCTTC. Residues: CATEDRLNYNEQFF.

The chain is built from TRBV6-1 and TRBJ1-3, with D unclear. CDR1 is MNHNS, CDR2 SASEGT, per germline. Trimming took off 2 bases at V and 12 bases at J, with 14 bases between the two ends. CDR3 length: 13 amino acids. The CDR3 sequence: CASSELTDLYIYF. As DNA, the CDR3 is TGTGCCAGCAGTGAATTGACGGACCTCTACATATATTTT.

The chain recombines TRBV7-2 with TRBJ2-7; perhaps D is TRBD1 or TRBD2 (5 bases each). Germline-derived CDR1 and CDR2 are SGHTA and FQGNSA. V was trimmed by 7 bases and J by 0 bases, leaving 13 bases between them. The CDR3 is made up of 14 amino acids. Written as DNA, the CDR3 is TGTGCCAGCACCTGGGGACGGAGCTCCTACGAGCAGTACTTC. The encoded protein is CASTWGRSSYEQYF.

The chain uses TRBV2 and TRBJ1-6; D remains unclear. The CDR3 contains 17 residues. Between the trimmed V and J ends, which lost 6 bases and 0 bases, there was a span of 15 bases. Germline lookup yields CDR1 SNHLY and CDR2 FYNNEI. Here the CDR3 reads CASSQYGGGSYNSPLHF. The CDR3 DNA is TGTGCCAGCAGCCAATACGGTGGAGGCTCCTATAATTCACCCCTCCACTTT.

The rearrangement links TRBV9 to TRBJ2-2; D call uncertain. Germline CDR1 is SGDLS and CDR2 is YYNGEE. The length of the CDR3 is 16 residues. V was pared by 0 bases and J by 1 base, with 10 bases between. CDR3 DNA: TGTGCCAGCAGCGTAGTTCCCTCCGGGAACACCGGGGAGCTGTTTTTT. This codes for CASSVVPSGNTGELFF.

This chain connects TRBV4-2 to TRBJ1-2; 10 bases agree with TRBD1. This CDR3 region has 17 residues. J gave up 5 bases and V 0 bases, and 9 bases lay outside the gene matches. The germline V gene encodes CDR1 LGHNA and CDR2 YNFKEQ. The chain's CDR3 is CASSQDNNPDRGYGYTF. The CDR3 nucleotides are TGTGCCAGCAGCCAAGATAATAATCCGGACAGGGGGTATGGCTACACCTTC.

The V call is TRBV5-4, the J call TRBJ2-3; 9 bases line up with TRBD2. Germline assignment: CDR1 SGHNT and CDR2 YYREEE (reference sequence). V lost 6 bases, J lost 2 bases, and 7 bases stayed unmatched. The CDR3 runs to 15 residues. CDR3 bases: TGTGCCAGCACACCCTCTAGCGGGAACACAGATACGCAGTATTTT. As protein: CASTPSSGNTDTQYF.

The chain couples TRBV7-2 to TRBJ1-2; D is unclear. CDR1 and CDR2 from the germline V gene are SGHTA and FQGNSA. V lost 0 bases and J lost 0, with 8 bases in between. The CDR3 length is 15 residues. This CDR3 reads CASSLASSANYGYTF. In DNA, the CDR3 is TGTGCCAGCAGCTTAGCTTCGTCGGCTAACTATGGCTACACCTTC. The full variable domain, completed using reference TRBV7-2 and TRBJ1-2, is GAGVSQSPSNKVTEKGKDVELRCDPISGHTALYWYRQSLGQGLEFLIYFQGNSAPDKSGLPSDRFSAERTGGSVSTLTIQRTQQEDSAVYLCASSLASSANYGYTFGSGTRLTVV.

V usage is TRBV29-1 and J usage is TRBJ2-7, with 7 nucleotides matching TRBD2. The trim removed 5 bases at V and 3 bases at J, leaving 4 bases unmatched. Germline V gene data show CDR1 as SQVTM and CDR2 as ANQGSEA. The CDR3 consists of 12 residues. The CDR3 sequence is CSVLSGGYEQYF. The CDR3 DNA reads as TGCAGCGTTCTCTCGGGGGGCTACGAGCAGTACTTC.

This clone was found once. The rearrangement links TRBV6-5 to TRBJ2-1; D is unresolved. V lost 3 bases and J 2 bases, leaving 8 bases between the germline ends. Germline CDR1 MNHEY, CDR2 SVGAGI. This CDR3 is 14 amino acids long. This chain's CDR3 is CASSYISPYNEQFF. The CDR3 DNA sequence: TGTGCCAGCAGTTATATTTCCCCCTACAATGAGCAGTTCTTC.

The genes are TRBV20-1 and TRBJ1-5; D is ambiguous. The germline V and J ends were trimmed by 3 bases and 7 bases, with 13 bases remaining between them. The CDR3 length is 13 residues. The germline CDR1 and CDR2 sequences are DFQATT and SNEGSKA (reference sequence). The CDR3 nucleotides read TGCAGTGCTAGTCCTTTTTATACCCAGCCCCAGCATTTT. Protein: CSASPFYTQPQHF.

The chain employs TRBV5-4 and TRBJ1-2; tentative D call: TRBD1 (6 bases). The CDR3 is 13 amino acids. Germline-derived CDR1 and CDR2 are SGHNT and YYREEE (reference sequence). V gave up 4 bases and J gave up 8 bases, with 15 bases separating them. CDR3 sequence (DNA): TGTGCCAGCAGCCTCAGGGGAAGGGACGGCTACACCTTC. Translating gives CASSLRGRDGYTF.

This clone occurred once. The V gene is TRBV7-2, the J gene TRBJ1-3; D uncertain. Trimming removed 7 bases at V and 0 bases at J, with 13 bases between. CDR3 size: 15 residues. CDR1 SGHTA and CDR2 FQGNSA come from the germline V gene. CDR3 amino acids: CASNSGQASGNTIYF. CDR3 coding DNA: TGTGCCAGCAATTCCGGCCAGGCCTCTGGAAACACCATATATTTT.

The chain recombines TRBV6-2 or TRBV6-3 with TRBJ2-5; 7 bases map to TRBD1. This CDR3 has 15 amino acids. J was trimmed by 1 base and V by 5 bases; bases with no gene match: 7. Germline V CDR1 and CDR2: MNHEY, SVGEGT. The DNA of the CDR3 is TGTGCCAGCAGTAAACTAGGGACAGTCCAAGAGACCCAGTACTTC. This encodes CASSKLGTVQETQYF.

The rearrangement joins TRBV7-9 to TRBJ1-1, with unresolved D. Germline CDR1 SEHNR, CDR2 FQNEAQ (reference sequence). The CDR3 runs to 12 residues. Trimming stripped 2 bases from V and 9 bases from J, with 10 bases between. The DNA of the CDR3 is TGTGCCAGCAGCTTACACTCAACTAAAGCTTTCTTT. Protein sequence: CASSLHSTKAFF.

The chain couples TRBV15 to TRBJ1-6; D gene uncertain. The CDR3 runs 13 residues. The V gene's germline CDR1 is LNHNV and CDR2 YYDKDF (reference sequence). Trimming shortened V by 4 bases and J by 10 bases, and 11 bases separated the two germline ends. CDR3 coding DNA: TGTGCCACCAGCACAGGTGGAGGATCACCCCTCCACTTT. This codes for CATSTGGGSPLHF.

This chain uses TRBV2 with TRBJ2-5; TRBD2 agrees at 8 bases. The V gene's germline CDR1 is SNHLY and CDR2 FYNNEI. The length of the CDR3 is 16 residues. V dropped 0 bases and J dropped 5; count of bases not matched to a gene: 8. The CDR3 DNA reads as TGTGCCAGCAGTGAAGCGTTGTTAGCGGGGCCGGAGACCCAGTACTTC. It yields the protein CASSEALLAGPETQYF.

V is TRBV27 and J is TRBJ2-5, with 8 positions matching TRBD1. The CDR3 length is 15 residues. V was pared by 8 bases and J by 4 bases, with 12 bases of the junction left unmatched. The germline gives CDR1 MNHEY, CDR2 SMNVEV (reference sequence). The CDR3 region has the DNA TGTGCCAGCTCTCTCGGACAGGGCGTAGGAGAGACCCAGTACTTC. Translating it yields CASSLGQGVGETQYF.

This sequence joins TRBV3-1 (or the pseudogene TRBV3-2) and TRBJ2-1; possibly TRBD2 for D (5 bases). Germline V gene sequence: CDR1 LGHDT, CDR2 YNNKEL (reference sequence). CDR3 length: 15 amino acids. V was trimmed by 0 bases and J by 5 bases, leaving 11 bases between them. The DNA for the CDR3 is TGTGCCAGCAGCCAAGATCTCGTCGGGGACAATGAGCAGTTCTTC. Amino acid sequence: CASSQDLVGDNEQFF.

The DNA for the CDR3 is TGTGCCAGCAGCTTGGATTTTAGGGGTGAGACCCAGTACTTC. It yields the protein CASSLDFRGETQYF. The rearrangement links TRBV5-5 to TRBJ2-5; tentative D call: TRBD1 (5 bases). Between the trimmed V and J ends, which lost 0 bases and 5 bases, there was a span of 11 bases. The V gene's germline CDR1 is SGHKS and CDR2 YYEKEE (reference sequence). The CDR3 has 14 residues. The full variable domain, completed using reference TRBV5-5 and TRBJ2-5, is DAGVTQSPTHLIKTRGQQVTLRCSPISGHKSVSWYQQVLGQGPQFIFQYYEKEERGRGNFPDRFSARQFPNYSSELNVNALLLGDSALYLCASSLDFRGETQYFGPGTRLLVL.

As DNA, the CDR3 is TGTGCCAGCAGCTTGGACGGCAGGGAAAAGTACAATGAGCAGTTCTTC. It specifies CASSLDGREKYNEQFF. The gene calls are TRBV5-8 and TRBJ2-1; perhaps TRBD1 as D (5 bases). V was pared by 0 bases and J by 4 bases, with 14 bases between. The CDR3 loop spans 16 amino acids. Germline V gene lookup returns CDR1 SGHTS and CDR2 YDEGEE.

This sequence joins TRBV25-1 and TRBJ1-4; TRBD1 might be the D (5 bases). The length of the CDR3 is 14 residues. The germline gives CDR1 MGHDK, CDR2 SYGVNS. Trimming pared 5 bases from V and 8 bases from J, leaving 15 bases between. The CDR3 DNA reads as TGTGCCAGCAGTCTTGGGGGGATGGGGGAAAAACTGTTTTTT. Amino acids: CASSLGGMGEKLFF.

The chain employs TRBV6-5 and TRBJ1-2, with 8 bases matching TRBD1. The trim removed 4 bases at V and 2 bases at J, leaving 6 bases unmatched. The CDR3 is 15 amino acids. CDR1 and CDR2 (germline): MNHEY, SVGAGI. CDR3 protein: CASSSLRDRNYGYTF. The DNA of the CDR3 is TGTGCCAGCAGTTCCCTCCGGGACAGGAACTATGGCTACACCTTC.

The chain recombines TRBV4-2 with TRBJ1-2; D gene unclear. Trimming removed 0 bases at V and 1 base at J, with 6 bases between. CDR1 and CDR2 from the germline V gene are LGHNA and YNFKEQ. The CDR3 is 14 amino acids. The CDR3 bases are TGTGCCAGCAGCCAAGATGAGGGTAACTATGGCTACACCTTC. Translated, it gives CASSQDEGNYGYTF.

The chain uses TRBV9 and TRBJ1-1; D gene uncertain. From germline, CDR1 is SGDLS and CDR2 YYNGEE. CDR3 length: 14 residues. The V end lost 0 bases, the J end lost 7 bases, and 13 bases lay between the germline ends. The CDR3 spells CASSVEVGSGEAFF. CDR3 sequence (DNA): TGTGCCAGCAGCGTAGAAGTAGGTTCCGGTGAAGCTTTCTTT. Complete variable domain (other parts from reference TRBV9 and TRBJ1-1): DSGVTQTPKHLITATGQRVTLRCSPRSGDLSVYWYQQSLDQGLQFLIQYYNGEERAKGNILERFSAQQFPDLHSELNLSSLELGDSALYFCASSVEVGSGEAFFGQGTRLTVV.

The chain is built from TRBV2 and TRBJ1-1, with 10 nucleotides matching TRBD1. The CDR3 has 16 residues. The ends lost 5 bases at V and 4 bases at J; junction bases unmatched: 10. The germline V gene encodes CDR1 SNHLY and CDR2 FYNNEI. DNA of the CDR3: TGTGCCAGCAGTCTGATCGGGACAGGGGCTGGCACTGAAGCTTTCTTT. Encoded protein: CASSLIGTGAGTEAFF.

This chain joins TRBV5-4 and TRBJ2-1; 8 bases fit TRBD2. J gave up 3 bases and V 4 bases, and 3 bases lay outside the gene matches. The CDR3 runs to 14 residues. Germline loops: CDR1 SGHNT, CDR2 YYREEE (reference sequence). CDR3 protein: CASSAGLDYNEQFF. In nucleotides, the CDR3 is TGTGCCAGCAGCGCGGGACTAGACTACAATGAGCAGTTCTTC.